A selection of T cell receptor beta chains follows, all from one sample in a study of CD8 T cells in ankylosing spondylitis. In TCRdb, the 5' RACE reads were re-called with MiXCR into one record per CDR3 protein. The profile covers some 71,000 distinct CDR3 sequences, with approximately 5% appearing a single time and 2.2% taken by the ten largest. The sample consisted of blood, either unsorted or a sorted T cell fraction (not recorded which). The receptors were gathered from a male donor with ankylosing spondylitis or in good health (not recorded which). CDR3s include the opening cysteine and the closing phenylalanine or tryptophan. Not all rows give a size; the values are once, few, many and, for expanded clones, a class.

CDR3aa | abundance | v_gene
CASQGGANIEKLFF | many | TRBV19
CASSFLGEPLDEKLFF | many | TRBV12-3/TRBV12-4
CASSLAATQETQYF | many | TRBV5-1
CASRSMGAPSYNEQFF | many | TRBV6-1
CASSEGRTYEQYF | few | TRBV10-2
CASSLGTEQETQYF | many | TRBV5-1
CASSPTGDYGYTF | few | TRBV7-9
CASSLVASGSTYNEQFF | many | TRBV7-8
CASSSGQNTEAFF | many | TRBV7-3
CASSSLDGEKLFF | many | TRBV18
CASSRGGGRTDTQYF | many | TRBV7-7
CASSYRHSEQFF | many | TRBV6-5
CASSLWANEQFF | many | TRBV5-6
CASSLDTDSGANVLTF | many | TRBV5-1
CSAREQKGLGEQFF | many | TRBV20-1
CASSRGQGTTNEKLFF | many | TRBV5-1
CSAKIPYDLSYEQYF | many | TRBV20-1
CASSGDRGSNQPQHF | . | TRBV7-9
CASSFGQLEAFF | many | TRBV7-9
CASSPGTFGETQYF | . | TRBV7-2
CSAGPGIDRSTGLANYGYTF | many | TRBV20-1
CASLDTGLTSGNTIYF | many | TRBV18
CSARTGGGDEQYF | many | TRBV29-1
CASSLLVSEAFF | many | TRBV12-3/TRBV12-4
CSATRKTGASEQYF | many | TRBV20-1
CSAAGDDGVYNEQFF | . | TRBV20-1
CSVGTGGDQPQHF | many | TRBV29-1
CSVDQTGSSTDTQYF | many | TRBV29-1
CSARGAGRATGNTGELFF | many | TRBV20-1
CSVYTWGVGYEQYF | few | TRBV29-1
CATSDPGLAGASTDTQYF | many | TRBV24-1
CASSPDRAIYNEQFF | many | TRBV6-1
CASSYSPSGGFGSYNEQFF | many | TRBV6-2/TRBV6-3
CASSSPGGRTGELFF | . | TRBV6-2/TRBV6-3
CASRGPEPTYEQYF | many | TRBV19
CASSFGTGAYEQYF | many | TRBV5-6
CASSVLQGDNAYNEQFF | many | TRBV27
CASSIVGGETQYF | many | TRBV19
CASSSDRVGQPQHF | few | TRBV7-9
CASSEAKIYNEQFF | many | TRBV10-1
CSARTGTSAGNEQFF | many | TRBV20-1
CSALDLETQYF | many | TRBV29-1
CSVEKGLNTEAFF | many | TRBV29-1
CASSLDQWGIGYTF | many | TRBV11-2
CASSQSAAPEQYF | many | TRBV28
CSVGQESETDTQYF | many | TRBV29-1
CASSKVRFNAEAFF | . | TRBV21-1
CAWGTGEWNSPLHF | many | TRBV30
CASSSPGPYTGELFF | many | TRBV28
CSGGFGETQYF | many | TRBV29-1
CASSLQGSVGRSYNSPLHF | many | TRBV28
CASNQPGQGASEHYF | once | TRBV2